The rows below give T cell receptor beta chains drawn from one sample of a study of cytomegalovirus exposure and HLA in healthy donors. Assay: immunoSEQ multiplex PCR; the TCRdb copy retains only in-frame clones and omits some. The sample comprises tens of thousands of clones, around 92% of which are singletons, and over 1% rests with the top ten. The sequenced material came from PBMCs. The receptor set was obtained from a woman aged 18 to 35 in good health and CMV-seronegative. Both conserved end residues are part of each CDR3. D genes are given only for firm matches. Expanded clones are given a class, and other clones once, few, many or no size at all.

-,TRBV7-2,-,14,TRBJ1-5,TGTGCCAGCAGCTTAGATACAGGAAATCAGCCCCAGCATTTT,CASSLDTGNQPQHF
TRBD1,TRBV28,-,15,TRBJ1-2,TGTGCCAGCAGCGAGACGGGACAGGGGATGGGTGGCTACACCTTC,CASSETGQGMGGYTF
TRBD2,TRBV5-1,-,15,TRBJ2-1,TGCGCCAGCAGCCTAGGCGGGGGGGCTTACAATGAGCAGTTCTTC,CASSLGGGAYNEQFF
TRBD1,TRBV5-1,-,14,TRBJ2-7,TGCGCCAGCAGCTTGGGGACAGGGGCCTACGAGCAGTACTTC,CASSLGTGAYEQYF
-,TRBV28,-,18,TRBJ1-5,TGTGCCAGCAGTAAGGGAAGTAGGACGGGAGATAGCAATCAGCCCCAGCATTTT,CASSKGSRTGDSNQPQHF
-,TRBV7-9,-,11,TRBJ2-7,TGTGCCAGCAGCGATACGGTCGAGCAGTACTTC,CASSDTVEQYF
-,TRBV7-3,-,15,TRBJ2-2,TGTGCCAGCAGCTTAATTGGCGCCAGGGGCGGGGAGCTGTTTTTT,CASSLIGARGGELFF
-,TRBV19,-,13,TRBJ2-3,TGTGCCAGTAGTTTAATCCCGACAGATACGCAGTATTTT,CASSLIPTDTQYF
-,TRBV28,-,14,TRBJ1-2,TGTGCCAGCACCCGGGGTGGGGGGAACTATGGCTACACCTTC,CASTRGGGNYGYTF
TRBD2,TRBV28,once,16,TRBJ2-3,TGTGCCAGCATAGGACTAGCGGGCAGGGACACAGATACGCAGTATTTT,CASIGLAGRDTDTQYF
TRBD1,TRBV7-2,-,13,TRBJ2-1,TGTGCCAGCAGGCGGACAGGGTCCAATGAGCAGTTCTTC,CASRRTGSNEQFF
TRBD2,TRBV11-2,-,14,TRBJ2-7,TGTGCCAGCAGCTTGGCTAGCGGGAGTTACGAGCAGTACTTC,CASSLASGSYEQYF
-,TRBV30,-,13,TRBJ1-1,TGTGCCTGGGGGAGGCAGACGAACACTGAAGCTTTCTTT,CAWGRQTNTEAFF
-,TRBV7-6,once,15,TRBJ2-3,TGTGCCAGCAGCTTAGAGTCGGCAAGGGGAGATACGCAGTATTTT,CASSLESARGDTQYF
-,TRBV7-9,-,12,TRBJ1-1,TGTGCCAGCAGCTTAGGGCCCACTGAAGCTTTCTTT,CASSLGPTEAFF
-,TRBV19,-,14,TRBJ2-2,TGTGCCAGCAGGCAGGTTCGGAACACCGGGGAGCTGTTTTTT,CASRQVRNTGELFF
-,TRBV4-1,-,10,TRBJ2-3,TGCGCCAGCGGGAGGGATACGCAGTATTTT,CASGRDTQYF
-,TRBV19,-,18,TRBJ2-1,TGTGCCAGTAGTACCATTGATGCGACAGAAAGCTCCTACAATGAGCAGTTCTTC,CASSTIDATESSYNEQFF
-,TRBV6-1,once,13,TRBJ2-1,TGTGCCAGCATTCGGCAGGGCTATGATGAGCAGTTCTTC,CASIRQGYDEQFF
-,TRBV9,-,14,TRBJ1-1,TGTGCCAGCAGCGTGGGACATCAGAACACTGAAGCTTTCTTT,CASSVGHQNTEAFF
TRBD2,TRBV4-3,-,18,TRBJ2-3,TGCGCCAGCAGCCAAGCCCTAGCGGGAGGGCCTGGCACAGATACGCAGTATTTT,CASSQALAGGPGTDTQYF
-,TRBV6-4,-,13,TRBJ1-1,TGTGCCAGCAGTAGGACTGGGGATGCTGAAGCTTTCTTT,CASSRTGDAEAFF
-,TRBV18,-,14,TRBJ2-3,TGTGCCAGCTCACCACCGATACAGCTAGATACGCAGTATTTT,CASSPPIQLDTQYF
TRBD1,TRBV7-3,-,14,TRBJ1-1,TGTGCCAGCAGCCCGGACAGGATGAACACTGAAGCTTTCTTT,CASSPDRMNTEAFF
-,TRBV20-1,-,11,TRBJ1-1,TGCAGCGGCTCGGCCGGGACTGAAGCTTTCTTT,CSGSAGTEAFF
-,TRBV19,-,14,TRBJ1-2,TGTGCCAGTAGCCAAATAGTAGAGAACTATGGCTACACCTTC,CASSQIVENYGYTF
-,TRBV20-1,-,11,TRBJ1-1,TGCAGCGGTGGTCGAAAAGTTGAAGCTTTCTTT,CSGGRKVEAFF
-,TRBV7-8,-,12,TRBJ2-1,TGTGCCAGCAGTAGAGAACTCTATGAGCAGTTCTTC,CASSRELYEQFF
-,TRBV7-9,-,12,TRBJ2-7,TGTGCCAGCAGCCCCGGGTCGTACGAGCAGTACTTC,CASSPGSYEQYF
-,TRBV23-1,-,11,TRBJ1-1,TGCGCCAGCAGTCTCGGGTTGGAGGCTTTCTTT,CASSLGLEAFF
-,TRBV28,-,13,TRBJ2-1,TGTGCCAGCAGTTTCGGTCAGGGGAATGAGCAGTTCTTC,CASSFGQGNEQFF
-,TRBV18,-,13,TRBJ2-7,TGTGCCAGCTCACTAGATAGAACCTACGAGCAGTACTTC,CASSLDRTYEQYF
-,TRBV7-3,-,16,TRBJ1-2,TGTGCCAGCAGCTTAGAAGGACAGAACACTAACTATGGCTACACCTTC,CASSLEGQNTNYGYTF
-,TRBV6-5,-,14,TRBJ1-4,TGTGCCACACGCGTATCGGGGGGGGAGGAAAAACTGTTTTTT,CATRVSGGEEKLFF
-,TRBV28,-,12,TRBJ2-1,TGTGCCAGCAGTTTAGGGCGACATGAGCAGTTCTTC,CASSLGRHEQFF
TRBD2,TRBV4-3,-,15,TRBJ2-7,TGCGCCAGCAGCCAACTAGCGGGATCGGGGTACGAGCAGTACTTC,CASSQLAGSGYEQYF
TRBD2,TRBV28,once,20,TRBJ2-3,TGTGCCAGCAGTCCCCCGCCCCGAAGGGGACTAGCGGGAGAGGCAGATACGCAGTATTTT,CASSPPPRRGLAGEADTQYF
-,TRBV15,-,15,TRBJ1-5,TGTGCCACCAGCAGAGAACGACAGGACTATCAGCCCCAGCATTTT,CATSRERQDYQPQHF
TRBD1,TRBV28,-,15,TRBJ2-7,TGTGCCAGCAGTTTCGAGGGGGACAGGGTTTCGGAGCAGTACTTC,CASSFEGDRVSEQYF
TRBD1,TRBV19,once,16,TRBJ1-2,TGTGCCAGTAAACAAAAGGTGGGACAGCCTAACTATGGCTACACCTTC,CASKQKVGQPNYGYTF
TRBD2,TRBV10-3,-,17,TRBJ2-2,TGTGCCATCAGTGGACTAGCGGGGGGGCCAAGCACCGGGGAGCTGTTTTTT,CAISGLAGGPSTGELFF
-,TRBV10-3,-,16,TRBJ2-2,TGTGCCATCAGTGTTAATAGTCCGGGTTCGACCGGGGAGCTGTTTTTT,CAISVNSPGSTGELFF
-,TRBV5-1,-,15,TRBJ2-6,TGCGCCAGCAGCTTGGGCGGGGTCGGGGCCAACGTCCTGACTTTC,CASSLGGVGANVLTF
-,TRBV5-5,-,15,TRBJ1-5,TGTGCCAGCACGACTCAGCCGGGGAACAATCAGCCCCAGCATTTT,CASTTQPGNNQPQHF
-,TRBV7-7,-,13,TRBJ2-2,TGTGCTAGCAGCTTAGACTTCGCCGGGGAGCTGTTTTTT,CASSLDFAGELFF
-,TRBV5-4,-,15,TRBJ2-7,TGTGCCAGCAGCCAAGGTGGGCCCACTTCCTACGAGCAGTACTTC,CASSQGGPTSYEQYF
-,TRBV6-1,-,11,TRBJ2-7,TGTGCCAGCAGTTATGCGAACGAGCAGTACTTC,CASSYANEQYF
-,TRBV5-6,once,15,TRBJ2-7,TGTGCCAGCAGCTCGTATCGGGGGGCTGTATACGAGCAGTACTTC,CASSSYRGAVYEQYF
TRBD1,TRBV28,-,14,TRBJ1-2,TGTGCCAGCAACCAACAGGGGTCGAACTATGGCTACACCTTC,CASNQQGSNYGYTF
TRBD2,TRBV19,-,14,TRBJ2-5,TGTGCCAGTAGCCGAGGCGGGGGACAAGAGACCCAGTACTTC,CASSRGGGQETQYF
TRBD2,TRBV7-9,once,19,TRBJ2-7,TGTGCCAGCAGCTTAGCCCCTTTGGGATTCGCGGGAGACGAAAACGAGCAGTACTTC,CASSLAPLGFAGDENEQYF
TRBD2,TRBV6-4,-,15,TRBJ2-1,TGTGCCAGCAGTATGGGACTAGCGGGCGGGGATGAGCAGTTCTTC,CASSMGLAGGDEQFF
-,TRBV9,-,16,TRBJ2-2,TGTGCCAGCAGCGTGGGGCGGGACGCGAACACCGGGGAGCTGTTTTTT,CASSVGRDANTGELFF
-,TRBV27,-,15,TRBJ1-5,TGTGCCAGCAGCCCGGGGGGACGGGGCAATCAGCCCCAGCATTTT,CASSPGGRGNQPQHF
TRBD2,TRBV2,-,16,TRBJ2-1,TGTGCCAGCAGGCGTGGCGGGGGGAGCTCCTACAATGAGCAGTTCTTC,CASRRGGGSSYNEQFF